Below, one TCR beta chain is given with its context. What it recognizes is unknown. CDR1 and CDR2 from the germline V gene are LGHNT and FRNRAP. The CDR3 is 17 amino acids. V lost 1 base, J lost 2 bases, and 15 bases lay in between. These data come from a study of vaccination effects on CD4 cells after COVID-19. Study background: Before sequencing, viral peptide pools were used by the ViraFEST assay to expand antigen-specific CD4+ T cells. The researchers cultured fewer than 2.5 million PBMC per well with 9.5 to 10 IU/ml IL-2 and roughly 9.4 ug/ml peptides.

The authors isolated CD4+ T cells after ten to eleven days of culture. By PCR, the person was confirmed to have had SARS-CoV-2 infection between March and December 2020. IL-2 medium took the place of half the medium on both days 3 and 7. Here immunoSEQ multiplex PCR was the method, and the copy in TCRdb shows in-frame clones only, minus some. The sample records more than 60,000 clones, about two thirds being singletons. The chain is built from TRBV12-5 and TRBJ2-1; no definite D call. The receptor was derived from a human donor who had a prior SARS-CoV-2 infection. The sample here was CD4+ T cells from PBMCs cultured without peptide, taken before COVID-19 vaccination. In DNA form, the CDR3 reads TGTGCTAGTGGTTTGGCCCAAATACAACGGGCCTACAATGAGCAGTTCTTC. Translated, it gives CASGLAQIQRAYNEQFF.